The subject of this entry is one T cell receptor (beta chain). This sample stems from a study of blood T cell repertoires in COVID-19. Across the whole study: Researchers got acute and convalescent COVID-19 samples from the United States, Italy and Spain. The analysed material was cDNA or gDNA that came from T cells, B-cell-depleted T cells, or PBMCs.

V was trimmed by 6 bases and J by 1 base, leaving 14 bases between them. Germline-derived CDR1 and CDR2 are MNHNY and SVGAGI (reference sequence). CDR3 length: 15 amino acids. The data were produced by immunoSEQ multiplex PCR, yet TCRdb's version contains in-frame clones alone and is incomplete. The data show about 160,000 clones, approximately 79% seen once. J is TRBJ2-3 and V is TRBV6-6; D possibly corresponds to TRBD1 (5 bases). The clonotype comes from a woman aged 40 to 50 with COVID-19, enrolled during active disease. The sample taken for sequencing was peripheral blood. The CDR3 sequence: CASRPAGSGTDTQYF. The CDR3, as DNA: TGTGCCAGCAGGCCAGCAGGGTCTGGCACAGATACGCAGTATTTT.